This T cell receptor (beta chain) was recorded in a study of blood T cell repertoires in COVID-19. Background on the study: The study drew acute and convalescent COVID-19 samples from the United States, Italy and Spain. In each case, the material was cDNA or gDNA derived from T cells, B-cell-depleted T cells, or PBMCs.

Per the original data handling: Reference gene primer amplification gave nucleated cell count estimates. Some clones are missing from TCRdb's copy, which holds only in-frame ones; the method was immunoSEQ multiplex PCR. V, J and clone size are those of that table, while D and trimming were read from the DNA. The sample contains about 300,000 clones, 83% of which appear only once. With 3 bases removed from V and 1 base from J, the gap between germline ends came to 18 bases. Germline CDR1 is GTSNPN and CDR2 is SVGIG (reference sequence). The length of the CDR3 is 16 residues. The receptor was derived from a woman in her 50s who had recovered from COVID-19. Sequencing was carried out using peripheral blood. The rearrangement joins TRBV30 to TRBJ1-2; the D gene is possibly TRBD1 (6 bases). CDR3 sequence (DNA): TGTGCCTGGAGGGTAACTGGACAGAACTTTAACTATGGCTACACCTTC. Its protein is CAWRVTGQNFNYGYTF.